The clone carrying this T cell receptor beta chain was counted a few times. This sample is drawn from a study of beta chain features in type 1 diabetes. Expressed TCRB transcripts were sequenced because the isolated RNA had all been reverse transcribed beforehand. Clones were sequenced by immunoSEQ multiplex PCR, and TCRdb holds only the in-frame ones, with some missing. The table has roughly 300,000 clones, approximately 8.2% seen once. Germline V gene data show CDR1 as SGHTA and CDR2 as FQGTGA. The CDR3 covers 14 residues. Trimming took 5 bases from V and 1 from J, leaving 10 bases between them. This clonotype originated in a woman younger than 35 in good health. This sequence joins TRBV7-3 and TRBJ2-3; a weak D match, TRBD1 (5 bases). Sequencing input: central memory CD4+ T cells from blood. The CDR3 DNA reads TGTGCCAGCAGCCAAGTAGGGGGCACAGATACGCAGTATTTT. It codes for CASSQVGGTDTQYF.